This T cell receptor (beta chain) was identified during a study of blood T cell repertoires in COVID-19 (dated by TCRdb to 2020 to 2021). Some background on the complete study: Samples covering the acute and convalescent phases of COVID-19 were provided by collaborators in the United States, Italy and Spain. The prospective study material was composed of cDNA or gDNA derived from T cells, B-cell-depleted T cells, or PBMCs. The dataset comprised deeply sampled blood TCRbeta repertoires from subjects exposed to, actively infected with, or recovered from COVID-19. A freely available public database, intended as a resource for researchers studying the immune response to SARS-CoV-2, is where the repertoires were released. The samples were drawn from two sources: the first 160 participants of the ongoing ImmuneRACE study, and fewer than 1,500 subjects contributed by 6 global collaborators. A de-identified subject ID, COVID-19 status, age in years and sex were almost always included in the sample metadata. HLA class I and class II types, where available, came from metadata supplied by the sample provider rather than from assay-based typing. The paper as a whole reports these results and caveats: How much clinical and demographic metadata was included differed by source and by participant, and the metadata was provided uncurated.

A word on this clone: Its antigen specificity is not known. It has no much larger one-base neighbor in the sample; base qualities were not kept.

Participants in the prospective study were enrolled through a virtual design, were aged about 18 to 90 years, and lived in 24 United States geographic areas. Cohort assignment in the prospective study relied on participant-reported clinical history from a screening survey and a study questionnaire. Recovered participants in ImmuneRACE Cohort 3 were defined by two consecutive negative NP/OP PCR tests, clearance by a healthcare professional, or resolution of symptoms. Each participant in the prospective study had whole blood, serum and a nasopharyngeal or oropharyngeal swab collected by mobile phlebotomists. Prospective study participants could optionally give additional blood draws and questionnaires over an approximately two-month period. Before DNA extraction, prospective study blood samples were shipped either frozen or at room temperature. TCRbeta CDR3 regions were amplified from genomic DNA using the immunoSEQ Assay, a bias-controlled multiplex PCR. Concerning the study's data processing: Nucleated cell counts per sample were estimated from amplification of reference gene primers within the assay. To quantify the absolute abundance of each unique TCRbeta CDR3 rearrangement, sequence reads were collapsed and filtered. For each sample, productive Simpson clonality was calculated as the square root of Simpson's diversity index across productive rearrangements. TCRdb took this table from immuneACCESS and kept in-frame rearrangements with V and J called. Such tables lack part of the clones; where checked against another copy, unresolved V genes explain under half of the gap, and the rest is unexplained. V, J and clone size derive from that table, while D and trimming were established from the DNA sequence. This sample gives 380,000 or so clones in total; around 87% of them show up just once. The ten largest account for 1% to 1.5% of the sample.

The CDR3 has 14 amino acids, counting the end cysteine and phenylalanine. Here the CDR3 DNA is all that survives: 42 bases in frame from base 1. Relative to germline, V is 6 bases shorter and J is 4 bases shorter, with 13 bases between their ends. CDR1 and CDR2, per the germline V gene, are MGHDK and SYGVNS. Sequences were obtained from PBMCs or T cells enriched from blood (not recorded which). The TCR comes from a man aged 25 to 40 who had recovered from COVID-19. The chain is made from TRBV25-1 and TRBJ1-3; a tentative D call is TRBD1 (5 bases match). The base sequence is TGTGCCAGCAGGGAAGACAGTACAGGAAACACCATATATTTT. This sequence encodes CASREDSTGNTIYF.